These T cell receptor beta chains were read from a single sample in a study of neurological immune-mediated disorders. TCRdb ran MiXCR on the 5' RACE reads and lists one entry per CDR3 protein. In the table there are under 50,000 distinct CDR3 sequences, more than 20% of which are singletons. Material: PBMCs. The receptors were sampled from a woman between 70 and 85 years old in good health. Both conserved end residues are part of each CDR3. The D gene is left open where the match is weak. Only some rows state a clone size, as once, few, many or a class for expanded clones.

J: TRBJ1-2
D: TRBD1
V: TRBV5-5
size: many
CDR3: CASSSDRGGYTF
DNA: TGTGCCAGCAGCTCGGACAGGGGGGGCTACACCTTC

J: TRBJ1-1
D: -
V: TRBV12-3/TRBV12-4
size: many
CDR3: CASSYSFTEAFF
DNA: TGTGCCAGCAGTTACAGTTTCACTGAAGCTTTCTTT

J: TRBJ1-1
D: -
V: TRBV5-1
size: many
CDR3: CASSLEARPTEAFF
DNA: TGCGCCAGCAGCTTGGAAGCACGCCCAACGGAGGCTTTCTTT

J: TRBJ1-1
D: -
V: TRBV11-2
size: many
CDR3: CASRSVTEAFF
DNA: TGTGCCAGCAGATCAGTGACTGAAGCTTTCTTT

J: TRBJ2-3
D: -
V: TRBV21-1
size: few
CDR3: CASSAGRGQDTQYF
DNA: TGTGCCAGCAGCGCGGGCAGGGGGCAGGATACGCAGTATTTT

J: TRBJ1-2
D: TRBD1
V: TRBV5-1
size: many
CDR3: CASSLETGFGYTF
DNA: TGCGCCAGCAGCTTGGAGACAGGGTTCGGCTACACCTTC

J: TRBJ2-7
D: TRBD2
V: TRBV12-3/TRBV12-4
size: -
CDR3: CASSLERGNTYEQYF
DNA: TGTGCCAGCAGTTTAGAGCGGGGGAACACCTACGAGCAGTACTTC

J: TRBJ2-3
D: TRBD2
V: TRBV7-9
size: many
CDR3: CASSSILATRTDTQYF
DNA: TGTGCCAGCAGCTCGATACTAGCGACCCGCACAGATACGCAGTATTTT

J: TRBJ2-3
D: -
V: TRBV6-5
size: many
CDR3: CASSTSLGVQYF
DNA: TGTGCCAGCAGTACCTCTTTAGGGGTGCAGTATTTT

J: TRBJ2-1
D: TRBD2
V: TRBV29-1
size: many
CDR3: CSARLAPSSYNEQFF
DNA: TGCAGCGCCAGACTAGCCCCGAGCTCCTACAATGAGCAGTTCTTC

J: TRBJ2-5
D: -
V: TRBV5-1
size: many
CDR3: CASGAQETQYF
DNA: TGCGCCAGCGGCGCCCAAGAGACCCAGTACTTC

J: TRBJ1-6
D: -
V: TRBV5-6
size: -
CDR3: CASSLDGSSYNSPLHF
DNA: TGTGCCAGCAGCTTAGACGGCTCCTCTTATAATTCACCCCTCCACTTT

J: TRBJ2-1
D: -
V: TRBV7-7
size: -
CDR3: CASRWTTGAGEQFF
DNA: TGTGCCAGCAGGTGGACGACAGGTGCCGGGGAGCAGTTCTTC

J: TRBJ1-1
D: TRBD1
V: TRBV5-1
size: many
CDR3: CASSQDRGVTEAFF
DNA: TGCGCCAGCAGCCAGGACAGGGGGGTAACTGAAGCTTTCTTT

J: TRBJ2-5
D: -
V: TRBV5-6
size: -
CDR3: CVSSFGETQYF
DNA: TGTGTCAGCAGCTTCGGTGAGACCCAGTACTTC

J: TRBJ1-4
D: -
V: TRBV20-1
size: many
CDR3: CSAPARGNEKLFF
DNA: TGCAGTGCCCCGGCGAGGGGGAATGAAAAACTGTTTTTT

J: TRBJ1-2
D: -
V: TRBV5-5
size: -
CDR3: CASSFGVRTELYGYTF
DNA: TGTGCCAGCAGCTTTGGTGTCCGGACTGAACTCTATGGATACACCTTC

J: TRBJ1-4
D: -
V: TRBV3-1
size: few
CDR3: CASSQDLSRFSNEKLFF
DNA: TGTGCCAGCAGCCAAGATCTAAGCCGGTTTTCTAATGAAAAACTGTTTTTT

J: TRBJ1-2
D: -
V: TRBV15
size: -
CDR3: CSTSLGTDGGYTF
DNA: TGTTCCACCAGCCTAGGGACGGATGGGGGCTACACCTTC

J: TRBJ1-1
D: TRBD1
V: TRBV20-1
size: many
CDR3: CSARGQGDTEAFF
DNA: TGCAGTGCTAGAGGACAGGGGGACACTGAAGCTTTCTTT

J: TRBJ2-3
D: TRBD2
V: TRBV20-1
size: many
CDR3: CSGGRGTLQFTDTQYF
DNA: TGCAGTGGCGGGAGAGGTACGCTCCAGTTCACAGATACGCAGTATTTT

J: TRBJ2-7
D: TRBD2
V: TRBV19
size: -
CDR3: CASSTPTSGSYEQYF
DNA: TGTGCCAGTAGTACCCCGACTAGCGGATCCTACGAGCAGTACTTC

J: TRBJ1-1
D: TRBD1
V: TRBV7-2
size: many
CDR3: CASTFQGGDTEAFF
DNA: TGTGCCAGCACCTTCCAGGGGGGGGACACTGAAGCTTTCTTT

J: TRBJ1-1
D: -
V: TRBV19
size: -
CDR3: CASNKWGRDTEAFF
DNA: TGTGCCAGTAACAAATGGGGGCGGGATACTGAAGCTTTCTTT

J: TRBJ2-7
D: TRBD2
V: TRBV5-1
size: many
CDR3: CASSLGGREGTYEQYF
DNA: TGCGCCAGCAGCTTGGGAGGGCGGGAGGGTACCTACGAGCAGTACTTC

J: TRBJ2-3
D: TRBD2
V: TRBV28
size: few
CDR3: CASSTRGSGSTQYF
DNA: TGTGCCAGCAGTACCCGGGGTAGCGGGAGTACGCAGTATTTT

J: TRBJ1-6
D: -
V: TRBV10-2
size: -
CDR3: CASTEGADSPLHF
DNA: TGCGCCAGCACCGAAGGGGCAGATTCACCCCTCCACTTT

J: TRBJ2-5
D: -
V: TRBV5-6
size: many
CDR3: CASSFRVRETQYF
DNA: TGTGCCAGCAGCTTCCGGGTCCGGGAGACCCAGTACTTC

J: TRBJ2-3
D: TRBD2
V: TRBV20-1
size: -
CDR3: CSATSGASTDTQYF
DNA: TGCAGTGCTACCAGCGGGGCGAGCACAGATACGCAGTATTTT

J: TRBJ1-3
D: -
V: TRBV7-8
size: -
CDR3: CASRGHSGNTIYF
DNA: TGTGCCAGCAGGGGCCACTCTGGAAACACCATATATTTT

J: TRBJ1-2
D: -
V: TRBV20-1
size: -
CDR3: CSASPPGGHHYGYTF
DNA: TGCAGTGCTAGTCCCCCAGGCGGCCATCATTATGGCTACACCTTC

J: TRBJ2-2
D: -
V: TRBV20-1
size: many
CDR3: CSARWDENTGELFF
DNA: TGCAGTGCTAGATGGGACGAGAACACCGGGGAGCTGTTTTTT

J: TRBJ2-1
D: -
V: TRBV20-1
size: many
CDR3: CSASSPSWGYNEQFF
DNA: TGCAGTGCTAGTTCGCCTAGCTGGGGCTACAATGAGCAGTTCTTC

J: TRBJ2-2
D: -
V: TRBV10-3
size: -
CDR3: CAISETGYTGELFF
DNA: TGTGCCATCAGTGAGACAGGGTACACCGGGGAGCTGTTTTTT

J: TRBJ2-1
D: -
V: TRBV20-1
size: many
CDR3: CSARQTSYNEQFF
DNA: TGCAGTGCTAGACAAACTTCCTACAATGAGCAGTTCTTC

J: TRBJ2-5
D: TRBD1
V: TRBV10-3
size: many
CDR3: CAISGTGAETQYF
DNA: TGTGCCATCAGTGGAACAGGGGCTGAGACCCAGTACTTC

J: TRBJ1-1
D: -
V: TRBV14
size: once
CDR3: CASSRGAGLFTEAFF
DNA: TGTGCCAGCAGCCGGGGGGCAGGGCTCTTTACTGAAGCTTTCTTT

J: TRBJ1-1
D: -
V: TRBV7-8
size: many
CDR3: CASAQGRTEAFF
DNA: TGTGCCAGCGCACAGGGACGGACTGAAGCTTTCTTT

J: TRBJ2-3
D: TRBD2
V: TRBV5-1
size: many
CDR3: CASSPGASGRGTDTQYF
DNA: TGCGCCAGCAGCCCCGGGGCTAGCGGGAGGGGCACAGATACGCAGTATTTT

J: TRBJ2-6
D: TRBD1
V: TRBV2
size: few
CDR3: CASTPFGQGATGANVLTF
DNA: TGTGCCAGCACCCCCTTTGGACAGGGGGCAACTGGGGCCAACGTCCTGACTTTC

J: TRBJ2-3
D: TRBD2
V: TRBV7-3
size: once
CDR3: CASSSSGGAVDTQYF
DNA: TGTGCCAGCAGCTCTAGCGGGGGGGCCGTAGATACGCAGTATTTT

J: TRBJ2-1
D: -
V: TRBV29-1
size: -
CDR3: CSVEGGLRDWGEQFF
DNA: TGCAGCGTTGAAGGGGGCCTCCGTGATTGGGGTGAGCAGTTCTTC

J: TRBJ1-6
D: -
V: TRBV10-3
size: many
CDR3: CAIGGDSNSPLHF
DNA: TGTGCCATCGGGGGCGATAGTAATTCACCCCTCCACTTT

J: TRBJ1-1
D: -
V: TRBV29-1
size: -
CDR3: CSVAQVTEAFF
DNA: TGCAGCGTTGCACAGGTAACTGAAGCTTTCTTT

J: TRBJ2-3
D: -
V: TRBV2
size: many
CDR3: CASSRLDNSFTDTQYF
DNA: TGTGCCAGCAGTCGGCTAGATAACTCATTCACAGATACGCAGTATTTT

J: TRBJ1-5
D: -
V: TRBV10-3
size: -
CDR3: CAISERVGSKPRHF
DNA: TGTGCCATCAGTGAAAGGGTTGGTTCGAAGCCCCGGCATTTT

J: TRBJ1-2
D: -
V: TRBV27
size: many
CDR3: CASSLSGAGGYTF
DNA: TGTGCCAGCAGTTTATCAGGGGCGGGGGGCTACACCTTC

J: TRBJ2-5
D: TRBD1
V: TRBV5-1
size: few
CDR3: CASSGQGEETQYF
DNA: TGCGCCAGCAGCGGACAGGGGGAAGAGACCCAGTACTTC

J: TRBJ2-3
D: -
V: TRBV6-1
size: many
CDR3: CASTRLASSTDTQYF
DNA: TGTGCCAGCACACGTCTAGCGTCCTCCACAGATACGCAGTATTTT

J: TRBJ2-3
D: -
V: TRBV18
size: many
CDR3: CASSPDFLHTQYF
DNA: TGTGCCAGCTCGCCCGACTTCTTGCATACGCAGTATTTT